The clone carrying this T cell receptor (beta chain) was recorded a few times. The target antigen is unknown. V shed 3 bases and J shed 0 bases, with 9 bases lying between them. This CDR3 has 15 residues. The germline gives CDR1 SNHLY, CDR2 FYNNEI. Quantitative molecular-barcoded 5'-RACE generated the TCR beta libraries. TCRdb analysed the 5' RACE reads with MiXCR anew, one entry per CDR3 protein. Of 25,000 to 35,000 distinct CDR3 sequences listed, more than 25% are singletons. This entry belongs to a study of CD8 T cells in ankylosing spondylitis. Study observations and caveats: A number of the motif variants had already been described in reactive arthritis synovial fluid and blood.

The source material was synovial fluid, either unsorted or a sorted T cell fraction (not recorded which). The V call is TRBV2, the J call TRBJ2-4; D possibly corresponds to TRBD1 (5 bases). This clonotype originated in a male donor with ankylosing spondylitis. For the CDR3, the DNA is TGTGCCAGCAGTGATTGGGGCCTAGCCAAAAACATTCAGTACTTC. Translation: CASSDWGLAKNIQYF.